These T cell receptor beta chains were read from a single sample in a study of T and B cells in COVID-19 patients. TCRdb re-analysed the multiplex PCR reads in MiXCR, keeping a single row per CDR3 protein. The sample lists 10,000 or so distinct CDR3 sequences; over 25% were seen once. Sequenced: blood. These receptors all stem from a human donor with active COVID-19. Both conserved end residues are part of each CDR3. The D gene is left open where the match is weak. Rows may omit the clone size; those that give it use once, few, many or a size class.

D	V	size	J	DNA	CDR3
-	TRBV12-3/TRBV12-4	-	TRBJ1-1	TGTGCCAGCAGGCTCGAAGGGGTCGGCACTGAAGCTTTCTTT	CASRLEGVGTEAFF
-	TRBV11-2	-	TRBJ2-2	TGTGCCAGCAGCTTGTCGGCCCTGAACACCGGGGAGCTGTTTTTT	CASSLSALNTGELFF
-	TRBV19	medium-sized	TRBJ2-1	TGTGCCAGTACGCATCTCGGCGGAAAATACAATGAGCAGTTCTTC	CASTHLGGKYNEQFF
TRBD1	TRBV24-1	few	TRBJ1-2	TGTGCCACCAGTGATTTGGACAGGGAAGGCTACACCTTC	CATSDLDREGYTF
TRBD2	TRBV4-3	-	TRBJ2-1	TGCGCCAGCAGCCAAGTGACTAGCGGGGGATACTATGAGCAGTTCTTC	CASSQVTSGGYYEQFF
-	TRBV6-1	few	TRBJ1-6	TGTGCCAGCAGGGGGTCAGGGTTCGTTTCACCCCTCCACTTT	CASRGSGFVSPLHF
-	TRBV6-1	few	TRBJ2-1	TGTGCCAGCAGTGAAGTCGGGGGCACCTACAATGAGCAGTTCTTC	CASSEVGGTYNEQFF
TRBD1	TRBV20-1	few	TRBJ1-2	TGCAGTGCTAGAGGGGGACAGGGACGACATGGCTACACCTTC	CSARGGQGRHGYTF
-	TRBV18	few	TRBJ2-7	TGTGCCAGCTCACCGTCGGACCTTCTCGAGCAGTACTTC	CASSPSDLLEQYF
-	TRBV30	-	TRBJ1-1	TGTGCCTGGCGAATGCAGGCAAACACTGAAGCTTTCTTT	CAWRMQANTEAFF